This T cell receptor (beta chain) was recorded in a study of cytomegalovirus exposure and HLA in healthy donors. At the level of the study: The platform used for the 110 or so validation repertoires matched that of the approximately 710 first-cohort repertoires, a later analysis reported. Findings of the study overall: Specificity of three CMV-associated chains for CMV antigens was verified in vitro.

Germline CDR1 reads SGHRS; CDR2 reads YFSETQ. The CDR3 extends over 16 amino acids. In its sample, this clone was seen a few times. Its antigen is not identified. An end of the junction differs from the germline gene, which may be a read error. TCRdb keeps only in-frame clones here, not all; method: immunoSEQ multiplex PCR. The top ten clones hold about a tenth of a sample with roughly 150,000 clones, 85% to 90% of them seen once. This TCR was sampled from a woman between 18 and 30 years old in good health and CMV-seropositive. Sequenced sample: PBMCs. The chain employs TRBV5-1 and TRBJ2-7, with 8 bases fitting TRBD1. The CDR3 DNA follows: TGCGCCAGCAGCTTACGGCCCGGACAGGGCTCCTCCGAGCAGTACTTC. The encoded protein is CASSLRPGQGSSEQYF.